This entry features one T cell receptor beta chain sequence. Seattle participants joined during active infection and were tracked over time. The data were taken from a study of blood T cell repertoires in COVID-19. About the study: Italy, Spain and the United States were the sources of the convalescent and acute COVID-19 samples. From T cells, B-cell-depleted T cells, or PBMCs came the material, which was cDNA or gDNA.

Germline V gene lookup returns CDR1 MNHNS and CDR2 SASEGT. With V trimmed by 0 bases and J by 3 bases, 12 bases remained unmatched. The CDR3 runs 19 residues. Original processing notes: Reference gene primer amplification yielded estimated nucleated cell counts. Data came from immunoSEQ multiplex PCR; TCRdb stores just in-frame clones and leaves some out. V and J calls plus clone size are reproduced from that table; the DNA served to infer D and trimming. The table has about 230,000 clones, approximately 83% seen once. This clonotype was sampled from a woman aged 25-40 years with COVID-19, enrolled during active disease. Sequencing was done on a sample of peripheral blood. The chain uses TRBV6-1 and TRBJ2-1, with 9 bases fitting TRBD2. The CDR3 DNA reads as TGTGCCAGCAGTGAAGCGGGATCTAGGCTAGCGGGGTACTACAATGAGCAGTTCTTC. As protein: CASSEAGSRLAGYYNEQFF.